The 21 T cell receptor beta chains reported below all come from one sample, sequenced in a study of immune cell composition in non-small cell lung cancer. This table comes from immunoSEQ multiplex PCR, and its TCRdb copy is limited to in-frame clones, with some not included. The data contain under 3,000 clones, 81% of them seen just once; the ten biggest clones take up approximately 20%. Normal lung was sampled as far from the tumour as possible, at least 3 cm. Sample: non-adjacent lung tissue. The receptors were gathered from a human donor with non-small cell lung cancer.

On this clone itself: This sample also contains other DNA sequences that code for the same CDR3. J is TRBJ1-4 and V is TRBV5-6; 8 bases align to TRBD1. This CDR3 spans 14 amino acids. CDR1 and CDR2 (germline): SGHDT, YYEEEE. V lost 5 bases, J lost 7 bases, and 7 bases stayed unmatched. Here the CDR3 DNA reads TGTGCCAGCAGTCCTGACAGGGGTCGTGAAAAACTGTTTTTT. It is translated as CASSPDRGREKLFF.

J is TRBJ1-2 and V is TRBV4-1; the match to TRBD1 covers 8 bases. CDR1 is MGHRA, CDR2 YSYEKL, per germline. This CDR3 has 14 residues. With V trimmed by 0 bases and J by 14 bases, 11 bases remained unmatched. The DNA for the CDR3 is TGCGCCAGCAGCCAAGATCCTCAACAGGGGGGGTTAACCTTC. Translating it yields CASSQDPQQGGLTF.

The CDR3 loop is CASSLQGAESDTQYF. The CDR3 bases are TGTGCCAGCAGTTTACAGGGGGCTGAGTCAGATACGCAGTATTTT. The chain links TRBV28 to TRBJ2-3; 8 bases match TRBD1. The CDR3 runs 15 residues. J lost 4 bases, V lost 2 bases, and 5 bases had no gene match. Germline CDR1 reads MDHEN; CDR2 reads SYDVKM.

This chain uses TRBV15 with TRBJ2-1; the D gene is possibly TRBD2 (6 bases). The germline V gene encodes CDR1 LNHNV and CDR2 YYDKDF (reference sequence). Trimming cost V 3 bases and J 0 bases, with 12 bases left between them. This CDR3 spans 16 amino acids. CDR3 loop: CATSRGGAASYNEQFF. The CDR3 region has the DNA TGTGCCACCAGCAGGGGGGGTGCGGCCTCCTACAATGAGCAGTTCTTC.

The rearrangement joins TRBV2 to TRBJ2-3; unclear D gene. The V and J ends lost 3 bases and 5 bases respectively, with 12 bases between them. Germline V gene sequence: CDR1 SNHLY, CDR2 FYNNEI. This CDR3 is built from 14 residues. The CDR3 DNA is TGTGCCAGCAGTGATGGTAGTCTCGGAGATACGCAGTATTTT. Residues: CASSDGSLGDTQYF.

This clone was picked up one time. This chain links TRBV28 with TRBJ2-1; a weak D match, TRBD2 (6 bases). V was shortened by 6 bases and J by 6 bases, with 15 bases between the two germline ends. Germline values: CDR1 MDHEN, CDR2 SYDVKM. The CDR3 runs 14 residues. CDR3 amino acids: CASRPTGARNEQFF. The DNA of the CDR3 is TGTGCCAGCAGGCCCACGGGAGCCCGCAATGAGCAGTTCTTC.

The chain combines TRBV29-1 with TRBJ1-1, with 7 bases that match TRBD1. V was clipped by 4 bases and J by 4 bases; unmatched bases: 6. In germline, CDR1 is SQVTM, CDR2 ANQGSEA. This CDR3 comprises 13 residues. CDR3 protein: CSVVTDRATEAFF. The CDR3 DNA is TGCAGCGTTGTGACAGACAGGGCCACTGAAGCTTTCTTT. Full variable domain (remainder filled in from reference TRBV29-1 and TRBJ1-1): SAVISQKPSRDICQRGTSLTIQCQVDSQVTMMFWYRQQPGQSLTLIATANQGSEATYESGFVIDKFPISRPNLTFSTLTVSNMSPEDSSIYLCSVVTDRATEAFFGQGTRLTVV.

This clone showed up just a few times. The chain joins TRBV6-1 to TRBJ1-1, with D perhaps matching TRBD1 (5 bases). The V gene lost 2 bases and the J gene lost 4 bases, with 11 bases spanning the gap. The CDR3 has 14 residues. CDR1 is MNHNS and CDR2 is SASEGT in the germline V gene. DNA of the CDR3: TGTGCCAGCAGTGAACTCCCAGGGATCACTGAAGCTTTCTTT. Amino acids: CASSELPGITEAFF.

This clone was seen only a few times. CDR3 DNA sequence: TGCGCCAGCAGCTTGCCTCGCCCGGGCACAGATACGCAGTATTTT. Translating gives CASSLPRPGTDTQYF. V is TRBV5-1 and J is TRBJ2-3; D uncertain. Germline V CDR1 and CDR2: SGHRS, YFSETQ. CDR3 length: 15 amino acids. V was trimmed by 1 base and J by 1 base, leaving 10 bases between them.

V and J are TRBV30 and TRBJ1-2; the match to TRBD1 covers 9 bases. Germline-derived CDR1 and CDR2 are GTSNPN and SVGIG (reference sequence). The CDR3 spans 15 residues. Trimming cost V 1 base and J 8 bases; bases outside gene matches: 11. The DNA of the CDR3 is TGTGCCTGGAGTGGGACAGGGGCTCCCGTGCAAGGCTACACCTTC. Its protein is CAWSGTGAPVQGYTF.

The rearrangement joins TRBV5-1 to TRBJ2-3; 16 bases fit TRBD2. Germline V gene sequence: CDR1 SGHRS, CDR2 YFSETQ. V lost 7 bases to trimming and J lost 8 bases; unmatched junction nucleotides: 7. The CDR3 loop spans 15 amino acids. CDR3 region: CASGKGLAGGRTQYF. The CDR3 DNA is TGCGCCAGCGGAAAGGGACTAGCGGGAGGGCGTACGCAGTATTTT.

The chain carries TRBV27 and TRBJ2-7, with 11 bases identical to TRBD2. The length of the CDR3 is 16 residues. With V trimmed by 2 bases and J by 2 bases, 5 bases remained unmatched. Germline-derived CDR1 and CDR2 are MNHEY and SMNVEV (reference sequence). The CDR3 reads CASSLLAGGLPYEQYF. The CDR3, as DNA: TGTGCCAGCAGTTTACTAGCGGGGGGCCTTCCCTACGAGCAGTACTTC.

The J gene is TRBJ1-6, the V gene TRBV27, with D possibly matching TRBD1 (6 bases). V was pared by 5 bases and J by 9 bases, with 17 bases between. Germline V lookup: CDR1 MNHEY, CDR2 SMNVEV (reference sequence). This CDR3 spans 15 amino acids. CDR3 sequence reads: CASSAQQGRSSPLHF. CDR3 bases: TGTGCCAGCAGTGCCCAACAGGGTAGGAGTTCACCCCTCCACTTT.

Regarding this clone: One end of the junction is discordant with germline, which a read error may explain. This sequence joins TRBV7-7 and TRBJ2-1, with 9 bases aligning to TRBD2. The CDR3 totals 15 residues. Germline V gene sequence: CDR1 SSHAT, CDR2 FNYEAQ (reference sequence). CDR3 coding DNA: TGTGCTAGCAGCCGTGGGGTAGCGGGGGTAAATGAGCAGTTCTTC. Its protein product is CASSRGVAGVNEQFF.

The chain combines TRBV19 with TRBJ2-3; D may be TRBD2 (5 bases). Germline-derived CDR1 and CDR2 are LNHDA and SQIVND (reference sequence). This CDR3 has 16 residues. Deletions cut 3 bases from V and 0 bases from J, with 13 bases between. DNA for the CDR3: TGTGCCAGTAGTATGACCCCGAGAGGGAGCACAGATACGCAGTATTTT. Translated, it gives CASSMTPRGSTDTQYF.

J is TRBJ2-3 and V is TRBV2; TRBD1 is a possible D gene (5 bases). The CDR3 spans 14 residues. Trimming took off 3 bases at V and 13 bases at J, with 20 bases between the two ends. Germline V gene data show CDR1 as SNHLY and CDR2 as FYNNEI. The DNA for the CDR3 is TGTGCCAGCAGTGAGGGATTCGACAGTCAAGAAGAGTATTTT. It specifies CASSEGFDSQEEYF.

The rearrangement uses TRBV4-1 and TRBJ2-4; D gene ambiguous. V was clipped by 1 base and J by 0 bases, with 10 bases between them. The germline gives CDR1 MGHRA, CDR2 YSYEKL. The CDR3 runs 16 residues. This CDR3 reads CASSQVAELAKNIQYF. In DNA, the CDR3 is TGCGCCAGCAGCCAAGTAGCTGAGCTAGCCAAAAACATTCAGTACTTC.

This rearrangement joins TRBV28 to TRBJ1-5; D gene ambiguous. The CDR3 has 14 residues. V lost 5 bases to trimming and J lost 0 bases, with 8 bases between them. Germline CDR1 reads MDHEN; CDR2 reads SYDVKM. CDR3 nucleotide sequence: TGTGCCAGCAGTCCCACAGATAGCAATCAGCCCCAGCATTTT. Its translation is CASSPTDSNQPQHF. Variable domain in full (rest from reference TRBV28 and TRBJ1-5): DVKVTQSSRYLVKRTGEKVFLECVQDMDHENMFWYRQDPGLGLRLIYFSYDVKMKEKGDIPEGYSVSREKKERFSLILESASTNQTSMYLCASSPTDSNQPQHFGDGTRLSIL.

The rearrangement joins TRBV7-9 to TRBJ2-3; possible D gene TRBD1, 6 bases. The V end was cut by 2 bases, the J end by 5 bases, with 14 bases between. The germline gives CDR1 SEHNR, CDR2 FQNEAQ (reference sequence). The CDR3 spans 15 residues. CDR3 nucleotide sequence: TGTGCCAGCAGCTTAACCCAGGGGCCTCTAGATACGCAGTATTTT. As protein: CASSLTQGPLDTQYF.

This clone was found a few times. V usage is TRBV6-1 and J usage is TRBJ1-2, with D maybe TRBD1 (6 bases). In germline, CDR1 is MNHNS, CDR2 SASEGT. This CDR3 has 14 residues. Trimming shortened V by 7 bases and J by 5 bases, and 17 bases separated the two germline ends. In DNA, the CDR3 is TGTGCCAGCAAGGACAGCTGGATGGGGTATGGCTACACCTTC. Translating it yields CASKDSWMGYGYTF.

V usage is TRBV5-4 and J usage is TRBJ2-1; D unresolved. Looked up from germline, CDR1 is SGHNT and CDR2 is YYREEE (reference sequence). CDR3 length: 13 residues. V was shortened by 1 base and J by 5 bases, with 7 bases between the two germline ends. The CDR3 coding sequence is TGTGCCAGCAGCTTGTATGCGGACAATGAGCAGTTCTTC. As protein: CASSLYADNEQFF.